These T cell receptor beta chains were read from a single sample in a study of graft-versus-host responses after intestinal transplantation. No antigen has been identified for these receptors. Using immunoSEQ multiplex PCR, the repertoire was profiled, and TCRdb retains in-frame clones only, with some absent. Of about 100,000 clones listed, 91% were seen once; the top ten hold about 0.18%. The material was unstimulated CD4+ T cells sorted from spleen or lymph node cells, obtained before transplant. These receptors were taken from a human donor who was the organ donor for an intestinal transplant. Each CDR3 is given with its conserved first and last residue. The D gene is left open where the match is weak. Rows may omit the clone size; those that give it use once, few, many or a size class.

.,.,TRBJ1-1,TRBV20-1,CSAVSNTEAFF,TGCAGTGCTGTATCTAACACTGAAGCTTTCTTT
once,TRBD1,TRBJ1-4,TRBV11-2,CASSSTGAEKLFF,TGTGCCAGCAGCTCGACAGGGGCCGAAAAACTGTTTTTT
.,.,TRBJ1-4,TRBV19,CASRTGSANEKLFF,TGTGCCAGTAGGACAGGCTCGGCTAATGAAAAACTGTTTTTT
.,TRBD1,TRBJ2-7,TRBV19,CASSIRGTVYEQYF,TGTGCCAGTAGTATTAGAGGGACAGTCTACGAGCAGTACTTC
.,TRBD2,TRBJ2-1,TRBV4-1,CASSQEPTGGTYNEQFF,TGCGCCAGCAGCCAAGAACCTACGGGGGGGACCTACAATGAGCAGTTCTTC
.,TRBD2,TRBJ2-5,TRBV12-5,CASGLGWASGEFQETQYF,TGTGCTAGTGGTTTAGGGTGGGCTAGCGGGGAGTTCCAAGAGACCCAGTACTTC
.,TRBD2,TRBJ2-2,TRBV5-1,CASSPGLHTGELFF,TGCGCCAGCAGCCCGGGACTACACACCGGGGAGCTGTTTTTT
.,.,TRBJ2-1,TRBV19,CASSGRRSYNEQFF,TGTGCCAGTAGTGGGCGCCGCTCCTACAATGAGCAGTTCTTC
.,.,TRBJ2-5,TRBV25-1,CASTVQETQYF,TGTGCCAGCACGGTCCAAGAGACCCAGTACTTC
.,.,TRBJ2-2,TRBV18,CASPATATGELFF,TGTGCCAGCCCCGCGACTGCTACCGGGGAGCTGTTTTTT
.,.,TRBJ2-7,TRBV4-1,CASSQVGKAASYEQYF,TGCGCCAGCAGCCAAGTTGGTAAAGCCGCCTCCTACGAGCAGTACTTC
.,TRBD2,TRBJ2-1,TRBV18,CASRGGNEQFF,TGTGCCAGCCGGGGGGGGAATGAGCAGTTCTTC
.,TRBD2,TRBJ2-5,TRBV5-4,CASSFASGGADETQYF,TGTGCCAGCAGCTTCGCTAGCGGGGGGGCCGACGAGACCCAGTACTTC
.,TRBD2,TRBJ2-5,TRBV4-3,CASGATSGSWETQYF,TGCGCCAGCGGGGCGACTAGCGGGAGTTGGGAGACCCAGTACTTC
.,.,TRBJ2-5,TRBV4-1,CASSQAVQETQYF,TGCGCCAGCAGCCAAGCGGTTCAAGAGACCCAGTACTTC
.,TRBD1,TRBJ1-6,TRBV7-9,CASSSGQGENSPLHF,TGTGCCAGCAGCTCCGGACAGGGGGAGAATTCACCCCTCCACTTT
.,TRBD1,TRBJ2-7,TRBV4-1,CASSHPTGQGFSSSYEQYF,TGCGCCAGCAGCCACCCAACCGGACAGGGGTTCTCGAGCTCCTACGAGCAGTACTTC
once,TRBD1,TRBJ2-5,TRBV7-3,CASSFFSGQSQETQYF,TGTGCCAGCAGCTTTTTCTCGGGACAGTCTCAGGAGACCCAGTACTTC
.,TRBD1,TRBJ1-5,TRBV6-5,CASSLQGAYSNQPQHF,TGTGCCAGCAGTTTACAGGGGGCCTATAGCAATCAGCCCCAGCATTTT
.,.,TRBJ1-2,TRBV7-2,CASSSGFGRNYGYTF,TGTGCCAGCAGCTCGGGGTTTGGCAGAAACTATGGCTACACCTTC
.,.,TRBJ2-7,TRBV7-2,CASSLRRGPSSYEQYF,TGTGCCAGCAGCTTACGTCGCGGGCCAAGCTCCTACGAGCAGTACTTC
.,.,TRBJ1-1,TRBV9,CASTSGAMNTEAFF,TGTGCCAGCACCTCGGGAGCTATGAACACTGAAGCTTTCTTT
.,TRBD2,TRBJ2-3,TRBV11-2,CASRVAGRDTQYF,TGTGCCAGCAGAGTAGCGGGGAGAGATACGCAGTATTTT
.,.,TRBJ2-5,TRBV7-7,CASSKTGYMGETQYF,TGTGCCAGCAGCAAAACAGGGTACATGGGGGAGACCCAGTACTTC
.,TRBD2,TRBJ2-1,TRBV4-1,CASSQSPAGVYNEQFF,TGCGCCAGCAGCCAAAGTCCAGCGGGGGTTTACAATGAGCAGTTCTTC
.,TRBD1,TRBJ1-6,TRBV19,CASTSTGGNSPLHF,TGTGCCAGTACCTCGACAGGGGGAAATTCACCCCTCCACTTT
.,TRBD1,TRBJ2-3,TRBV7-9,CASSWTGADTQYF,TGTGCCAGCAGCTGGACAGGGGCAGATACGCAGTATTTT
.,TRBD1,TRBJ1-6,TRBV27,CASSSDRGRNSPLHF,TGTGCCAGCAGTTCCGACAGGGGGCGTAATTCACCCCTCCACTTT
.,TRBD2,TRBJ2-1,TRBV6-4,CASSELPASGYNEQFF,TGTGCCAGCAGTGAATTGCCGGCTAGCGGCTACAATGAGCAGTTCTTC
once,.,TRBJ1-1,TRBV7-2,CASSFPGDTEAFF,TGTGCCAGCAGCTTCCCGGGGGACACTGAAGCTTTCTTT
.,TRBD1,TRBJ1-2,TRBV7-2,CASTIQGALGYTF,TGTGCCAGCACCATACAGGGGGCCCTCGGCTACACCTTC
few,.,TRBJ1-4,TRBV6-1,CASRGTVEKLFF,TGTGCCAGCCGGGGGACGGTTGAAAAACTGTTTTTT
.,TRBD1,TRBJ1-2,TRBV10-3,CAISAHRGYGYTF,TGTGCCATCAGTGCTCACAGGGGCTATGGCTACACCTTC